The TCR beta chain described here comes from a study of T cell responses to AZD1222 COVID-19 vaccine. Study overall: Second-dose groups at about 4 or about 12 weeks were pooled.

Study outcomes and limitations: A rise in Spike-specific TCR breadth and depth followed two AZD1222 doses.

This table comes from immunoSEQ multiplex PCR, and its TCRdb copy is limited to in-frame clones, with some not included. The sample includes some 92,000 clones, around 90% seen only once; the top ten take 7.5%. This CDR3 spans 15 amino acids. The J segment lost 4 bases and the V segment lost 5 bases, leaving 7 bases of the junction unmatched. From germline, CDR1 is SGHTA and CDR2 FQGNSA. As to this clone: Its target is not known.

Sequenced material: peripheral blood, taken on day 0 of AZD1222 vaccination. V gene TRBV7-2 combines with J gene TRBJ2-3; 9 positions agree with TRBD1. The receptor's source is an adult in good health. The CDR3 is CASSRRDRVSDTQYF. The CDR3 coding sequence is TGTGCCAGCAGCCGCCGGGACAGGGTGTCAGATACGCAGTATTTT.